What follows are 30 T cell receptor beta chains derived from one specimen sequenced in a study of Ad26.COV2.S vaccination and SARS-CoV-2 variants. Treatment indicated: about 20 received Ad26.COV2.S at low or high dose, single or two shots; five or six received placebo; per-sample allocation not given. Following the first vaccine or placebo injection, samples were taken on day 63. The data were produced by immunoSEQ multiplex PCR, yet TCRdb's version contains in-frame clones alone and is incomplete. The sample lists roughly 420,000 clones, roughly 87% seen once, with over 2% in the top ten. The source was peripheral blood, collected in a trial of Ad26.COV2.S vaccine versus placebo. The receptors were gathered from a person between 18 and 60 years old who received the Ad26.COV2.S COVID-19 vaccine or a placebo.

The rearrangement uses TRBV5-1 and TRBJ2-3; no firm D call. Germline V gene sequence: CDR1 SGHRS, CDR2 YFSETQ. The CDR3 has 14 residues. V shed 0 bases and J shed 7 bases, with 12 bases lying between them. The CDR3 sequence: CASSLGAEENTQYF. For the CDR3, the DNA is TGCGCCAGCAGCTTGGGGGCCGAAGAAAATACGCAGTATTTT.

This chain joins TRBV15 and TRBJ1-5; the D is unclear. Trimming removed 1 base from V and 4 bases from J, with 11 bases in between. Germline V CDR1 and CDR2: LNHNV, YYDKDF (reference sequence). This CDR3 contains 15 residues. This chain's CDR3 is CATSRAQALNQPQHF. The CDR3 nucleotides are TGTGCCACCAGCAGAGCCCAGGCTCTAAATCAGCCCCAGCATTTT.

To note about this clone: One end of the junction varies from germline; a read error may be responsible. This chain joins TRBV5-4 and TRBJ2-1; 8 nucleotides align to TRBD2. This CDR3 has 12 amino acids. CDR1 and CDR2 (germline): SGHNT, YYREEE (reference sequence). CDR3 loop: CASSAPGLVYLF. The CDR3 bases are TGTGCCAGCAGCGCCCCGGGACTAGTGTATCTCTTC.

The chain employs TRBV7-6 and TRBJ2-4; perhaps TRBD2 as D (5 bases). Germline CDR1 SGHVS, CDR2 FNYEAQ. Trimming took 1 base from V and 6 from J, leaving 13 bases between them. This CDR3 is 15 amino acids long. The CDR3: CASSLGGGRVNIQYF. CDR3 DNA sequence: TGTGCCAGCAGCTTAGGAGGTGGGCGGGTAAACATTCAGTACTTC.

This chain connects TRBV11-2 to TRBJ1-3; no firm D call. The CDR3 has 14 residues. V was trimmed by 5 bases and J by 4 bases, leaving 12 bases between them. The germline V gene has CDR1 SGHAT and CDR2 FQNNGV. CDR3 in amino acids: CASSRSPTGNTIYF. The DNA for the CDR3 is TGTGCCAGCAGCCGCAGCCCGACGGGAAACACCATATATTTT.

This chain connects TRBV7-9 to TRBJ2-7; D is perhaps TRBD1 (6 bases). CDR1 and CDR2 (germline): SEHNR, FQNEAQ (reference sequence). Trimming left V 3 bases short and J 1 base short, with 13 bases between. The length of the CDR3 is 15 residues. The DNA for the CDR3 is TGTGCCAGCAGCTTGCGGACAGTGACTTCCTACGAGCAGTACTTC. Translated: CASSLRTVTSYEQYF.

The J gene is TRBJ1-3, the V gene TRBV24-1; 9 bases are shared with TRBD1. This CDR3 is built from 17 residues. CDR1 KGHDR and CDR2 SFDVKD come from the germline V gene. V gave up 4 bases and J gave up 5 bases; unmatched junction bases: 11. The CDR3 coding sequence is TGTGCCACCAGTGACCCCGGGGGACAGGGCGGAAGAAACACCATATATTTT. Its translation is CATSDPGGQGGRNTIYF.

The sample holds one count of this clone. The rearrangement uses TRBV6-2 or TRBV6-3 and TRBJ2-7; D assignment may be TRBD1 or TRBD2 (5 bases each). This CDR3 contains 19 residues. The germline V and J ends were trimmed by 4 bases and 6 bases, with 31 bases remaining between them. Germline V gene sequence: CDR1 MNHEY, CDR2 SVGEGT. The CDR3 nucleotides are TGTGCCAGCAGTTTACCCCCCCGGAAGGGAGCGAGCTTCCAGGGCGAGCAGTACTTC. Translation: CASSLPPRKGASFQGEQYF.

This clone has only a few counts. The chain combines TRBV3-1 (or the pseudogene TRBV3-2) with TRBJ2-1; D uncertain. With 4 bases removed from V and 8 bases from J, the gap between germline ends came to 6 bases. Germline V gives CDR1 LGHDT, CDR2 YNNKEL (reference sequence). CDR3 length: 11 amino acids. DNA for the CDR3: TGTGCCAGCAGCCTCATGCATGAGCAGTTCTTC. Translated: CASSLMHEQFF.

The chain joins TRBV2 to TRBJ1-1; perhaps TRBD1 as D (5 bases). The CDR3 has 14 residues. CDR1 and CDR2 from the germline V gene are SNHLY and FYNNEI. V lost 5 bases, J lost 0 bases, and 10 bases lay in between. The CDR3 DNA reads as TGTGCCAGCAGTACGGGACGGTTGAACACTGAAGCTTTCTTT. Encoded protein: CASSTGRLNTEAFF. The full variable domain, rest sourced from reference TRBV2 and TRBJ1-1, is EPEVTQTPSHQVTQMGQEVILRCVPISNHLYFYWYRQILGQKVEFLVSFYNNEISEKSEIFDDQFSVERPDGSNFTLKIRSTKLEDSAMYFCASSTGRLNTEAFFGQGTRLTVV.

The rearrangement joins TRBV30 to TRBJ1-3; no reliable D call. The length of the CDR3 is 15 residues. Trimming took off 2 bases at V and 0 bases at J, with 11 bases between the two ends. The germline gives CDR1 GTSNPN, CDR2 SVGIG (reference sequence). The CDR3 protein is CAWSRLQTSGNTIYF. The CDR3 nucleotides are TGTGCCTGGAGTCGATTACAGACCTCTGGAAACACCATATATTTT.

Here the CDR3 DNA reads TGTGCCAGCAGCCAGAGGCCCAATGAAAAACTGTTTTTT. Amino acids: CASSQRPNEKLFF. The rearrangement links TRBV7-3 to TRBJ1-4; D is unclear. CDR1 SGHTA and CDR2 FQGTGA come from the germline V gene. The CDR3 runs 13 residues. Trimming took off 5 bases at V and 5 bases at J, with 9 bases between the two ends.

V and J are TRBV24-1 and TRBJ2-3; the D gene is possibly TRBD1 (5 bases). This CDR3 is 13 amino acids long. V dropped 7 bases and J dropped 11 bases, with 18 bases sitting between them. The germline CDR1 and CDR2 sequences are KGHDR and SFDVKD. The DNA of the CDR3 is TGTGCCACCAGCCGACAGATTTCTGGGATGCAGTATTTT. Amino acids: CATSRQISGMQYF.

The chain links TRBV4-2 to TRBJ1-2; tentative D call: TRBD1 (5 bases). This CDR3 comprises 18 residues. V gave up 2 bases and J gave up 6 bases, with 25 bases separating them. Germline-derived CDR1 and CDR2 are LGHNA and YNFKEQ. The CDR3 sequence: CASSQLQVVTSGEDGYTF. Written as DNA, the CDR3 is TGTGCCAGCAGCCAACTGCAGGTGGTGACCTCGGGGGAGGATGGCTACACCTTC.

This clone was counted a few times. The genes are TRBV7-9 and TRBJ2-2, with D tentatively TRBD1 or TRBD2 (5 bases each). CDR1 is SEHNR, CDR2 FQNEAQ, per germline (reference sequence). The length of the CDR3 is 14 residues. Trimming pared 1 base from V and 6 bases from J, leaving 9 bases between. This chain's CDR3 is CASSLERGSGELFF. The CDR3 nucleotides are TGTGCCAGCAGCTTAGAGAGGGGATCCGGGGAGCTGTTTTTT.

The gene calls are TRBV27 and TRBJ1-4, with D unresolved. Germline CDR1 MNHEY, CDR2 SMNVEV (reference sequence). V lost 0 bases and J 8 bases, leaving 16 bases between the germline ends. The CDR3 totals 16 residues. The CDR3 DNA reads TGTGCCAGCAGTTTATCCTATCAGCTCCACCGGGAAAAACTGTTTTTT. Its protein is CASSLSYQLHREKLFF.

The CDR3 reads CASSPWGSEQFF. For the CDR3, the DNA is TGTGCCAGCAGCCCGTGGGGGAGTGAGCAGTTCTTC. The rearrangement links TRBV7-6 to TRBJ2-1; D may correspond to TRBD1 or TRBD2 (5 bases each). CDR1 SGHVS and CDR2 FNYEAQ come from the germline V gene. V lost 5 bases and J 9 bases, leaving 11 bases between the germline ends. The CDR3 runs to 12 residues.

V usage is TRBV7-9 and J usage is TRBJ1-2; possible D gene TRBD1, 5 bases. CDR3 length: 14 amino acids. The V gene lost 5 bases and the J gene lost 9 bases, with 19 bases spanning the gap. Germline CDR1 reads SEHNR; CDR2 reads FQNEAQ (reference sequence). CDR3 nucleotide sequence: TGTGCCAGCAGCCCCTTACCCAGGGAGGTCAGCTACACCTTC. Its protein product is CASSPLPREVSYTF.

This rearrangement joins TRBV20-1 to TRBJ2-1, with TRBD1 matching over 9 bases. This CDR3 comprises 16 residues. With 4 bases clipped from V and 4 bases from J, the junction kept 11 bases outside the gene matches. Germline V gene lookup returns CDR1 DFQATT and CDR2 SNEGSKA (reference sequence). The CDR3 sequence: CSAIEFSGQGYNEQFF. The CDR3 region has the DNA TGCAGTGCTATTGAGTTCTCGGGACAGGGTTACAATGAGCAGTTCTTC.

This clone came up a few times. This rearrangement joins TRBV4-1 to TRBJ1-5; TRBD1 might be the D (5 bases). V lost 0 bases and J lost 0, with 18 bases in between. The germline V gene has CDR1 MGHRA and CDR2 YSYEKL. CDR3 size: 19 residues. In DNA form, the CDR3 reads TGCGCCAGCAGCCAAGAAGGGGCAGGGCCGTGGAATAGCAATCAGCCCCAGCATTTT. Residues: CASSQEGAGPWNSNQPQHF.

V and J are TRBV6-4 and TRBJ2-3, with TRBD1 matching over 7 bases. Germline CDR1 is MRHNA and CDR2 is SNTAGT. The CDR3 spans 14 residues. V trimming: 8 bases; J trimming: 4 bases; junction bases outside the gene matches: 9. CDR3 amino acids: CASSYRTGADTQYF. The CDR3 DNA is TGTGCCAGCTCCTATCGAACAGGGGCAGATACGCAGTATTTT.

The rearrangement uses TRBV4-1 and TRBJ2-1; 8 nucleotides line up with TRBD2. V lost 6 bases to trimming and J lost 2 bases; unmatched junction nucleotides: 3. Germline lookup yields CDR1 MGHRA and CDR2 YSYEKL. CDR3 length: 14 residues. This chain's CDR3 is CASSPGGAYNEQFF. CDR3 bases: TGCGCCAGCAGTCCGGGGGGGGCCTACAATGAGCAGTTCTTC.

The chain couples TRBV7-8 to TRBJ2-7, with 9 bases lining up with TRBD1. The CDR3 consists of 15 residues. The germline CDR1 and CDR2 sequences are SGHVS and FQNEAQ. The junction had 8 bases not matched to a gene; V was cut back by 5 bases and J by 3 bases. CDR3 residues: CASSPGTGWVYEQYF. The CDR3 region has the DNA TGTGCCAGCAGCCCCGGGACAGGGTGGGTCTACGAGCAGTACTTC.

V and J are TRBV2 and TRBJ2-7, with 7 bases that match TRBD2. CDR1 is SNHLY and CDR2 is FYNNEI in the germline V gene. This CDR3 is 13 amino acids long. Trimming at V came to 6 bases and at J to 0 bases, leaving 2 bases not matched to a gene. For the CDR3, the DNA is TGTGCCAGCAGAGCGGGGTTCTCCTACGAGCAGTACGTC. It encodes CASRAGFSYEQYV.

The table lists this clone with a few counts. This chain joins TRBV15 and TRBJ1-2; D ambiguous. Per germline, CDR1 LNHNV and CDR2 YYDKDF (reference sequence). V was pared by 1 base and J by 8 bases, with 20 bases between. The CDR3 length is 16 residues. CDR3 sequence: CATSRGGSTYRGGYTF. Written as DNA, the CDR3 is TGTGCCACCAGCAGAGGCGGCAGCACCTATCGAGGAGGCTACACCTTC.

This clone showed up just once. The chain has TRBV6-5 and TRBJ1-4; D is ambiguous. Germline V gives CDR1 MNHEY, CDR2 SVGAGI. The V gene lost 0 bases and the J gene lost 4 bases, with 9 bases spanning the gap. CDR3 length: 15 amino acids. CDR3 in DNA: TGTGCCAGCAGTTACTCAGTCGGTCTTAATGAAAAACTGTTTTTT. Amino acids: CASSYSVGLNEKLFF.

The chain joins TRBV15 to TRBJ2-3; possibly TRBD2 for D (6 bases). The CDR3 extends over 16 amino acids. The V gene's germline CDR1 is LNHNV and CDR2 YYDKDF (reference sequence). V was clipped by 0 bases and J by 6 bases, with 16 bases between them. The CDR3 DNA follows: TGTGCCACCAGCAGAGATCTCGGACTCCGGGGGGATACGCAGTATTTT. As protein: CATSRDLGLRGDTQYF.

The CDR3 DNA follows: TGTGCCAGCAGTTTATACGGTGGGGGGGGTCAGCCCCAGCATTTT. Residues: CASSLYGGGGQPQHF. The chain joins TRBV27 to TRBJ1-5; possible D gene TRBD1, 5 bases. CDR3 length: 15 residues. Trimming took 1 base from V and 6 from J, leaving 13 bases between them. The germline V gene encodes CDR1 MNHEY and CDR2 SMNVEV (reference sequence).

The CDR3 protein is CASRTTGTGIYGYTF. In nucleotides, the CDR3 is TGTGCCAGCAGAACTACCGGGACAGGAATCTATGGCTACACCTTC. The chain uses TRBV6-5 and TRBJ1-2; 8 positions match TRBD1. CDR3 length: 15 residues. CDR1 is MNHEY, CDR2 SVGAGI, per germline. J was trimmed by 4 bases and V by 6 bases; bases with no gene match: 10.

The V gene is TRBV24-1, the J gene TRBJ2-3; a possible D gene is TRBD2 (5 bases). Germline lookup yields CDR1 KGHDR and CDR2 SFDVKD. Trimming removed 1 base at V and 0 bases at J, with 10 bases between. The CDR3 sequence is 16 residues long. The CDR3 nucleotides are TGTGCCACCAGTGATTTCACGACTACCAGCACAGATACGCAGTATTTT. It is translated as CATSDFTTTSTDTQYF.